The 24 T cell receptor beta chains reported below all come from one sample, sequenced in a study of T-cell memory formation after mild COVID-19. TCRdb reanalysed the 5' RACE reads using MiXCR and keeps one entry per CDR3 protein. The sample carries roughly 410,000 distinct CDR3 sequences, roughly 24% recorded once. The specimen was PBMCs or a T cell subset sorted from them (not recorded which). The receptors shown here come from an adult woman who had mild COVID-19 (a few samples of this study predate the infection). Cell type and time point are not known.

This clonotype was found a few times. This chain links TRBV18 with TRBJ1-4; D is uncertain. There are 15 residues in the CDR3. V lost 4 bases, J lost 6 bases, and 15 bases lay in between. Germline CDR1 and CDR2: KGHSH and LQKENI. This CDR3 is CASSRPGVEDEKLFF. CDR3 DNA sequence: TGTGCCAGCTCACGGCCGGGAGTCGAGGATGAAAAACTGTTTTTT.

This clonotype has only a few counts. The chain uses TRBV9 and TRBJ2-1, with D perhaps TRBD2 (6 bases). Germline V gene data show CDR1 as SGDLS and CDR2 as YYNGEE. CDR3 length equals 13 residues. V dropped 2 bases and J dropped 13 bases, with 16 bases sitting between them. The CDR3 protein is CASSVGDSSLQFF. The CDR3 DNA reads TGTGCCAGCAGCGTGGGGGACTCGTCCCTCCAGTTCTTC.

The chain recombines TRBV7-2 with TRBJ2-7; a possible D gene is TRBD1 (5 bases). Trimming stripped 1 base from V and 2 bases from J, with 9 bases between. Per germline, CDR1 SGHTA and CDR2 FQGNSA. This CDR3 is 14 amino acids long. The CDR3 loop reads CASSLERGTYEQYF. The CDR3, as DNA: TGTGCCAGCAGCTTAGAAAGGGGCACCTACGAGCAGTACTTC.

This clonotype showed up just a few times. J is TRBJ2-1 and V is TRBV2, with D tentatively TRBD1 (5 bases). Deletions cut 0 bases from V and 10 bases from J, with 10 bases between. CDR3 size: 13 residues. Germline values: CDR1 SNHLY, CDR2 FYNNEI. The DNA of the CDR3 is TGTGCCAGCAGTGAAGCCCTGTGGGGCGAGCAGTTCTTC. Encoded protein: CASSEALWGEQFF.

This clonotype was seen a handful of times. The chain employs TRBV5-6 and TRBJ1-1; D is possibly TRBD1 (5 bases). The CDR3 contains 15 residues. CDR1 SGHDT and CDR2 YYEEEE come from the germline V gene. Trimming removed 3 bases at V and 4 bases at J, with 16 bases between. The CDR3 DNA sequence: TGTGCCAGCAGCTCTACACAGGTGGCGGGCACTGAAGCTTTCTTT. Its translation: CASSSTQVAGTEAFF.

This clonotype appeared a few times. V gene TRBV10-3 combines with J gene TRBJ1-2; 12 nucleotides match TRBD1. Germline V gene lookup returns CDR1 ENHRY and CDR2 SYGVKD. There are 17 residues in the CDR3. The junction had 13 bases not matched to a gene; V was cut back by 6 bases and J by 5 bases. Here the CDR3 DNA reads TGTGCCATCAGCGCTAGGCCGGGACAGGGGGCAGGTTATGGCTACACCTTC. Translating it yields CAISARPGQGAGYGYTF.

This clonotype was detected only a few times. The gene calls are TRBV7-6 and TRBJ2-7, with 14 bases aligning to TRBD2. J was trimmed by 6 bases and V by 5 bases; bases with no gene match: 15. In germline, CDR1 is SGHVS, CDR2 FNYEAQ. There are 18 residues in the CDR3. This CDR3 is CASSLRLAGGPIVGEQYF. CDR3 bases: TGTGCCAGCAGCCTCAGACTAGCGGGAGGGCCGATCGTAGGCGAGCAGTACTTC.

The chain combines TRBV24-1 with TRBJ2-3, with D tentatively TRBD1 or TRBD2 (5 bases each). The V gene lost 9 bases and the J gene lost 0 bases, with 9 bases spanning the gap. Germline V gene data show CDR1 as KGHDR and CDR2 as SFDVKD. The CDR3 is 13 residues long. The CDR3 DNA reads as TGTGCCACCGCAGGGACCAGCACAGATACGCAGTATTTT. It specifies CATAGTSTDTQYF.

This clonotype was found a few times. The chain recombines TRBV12-3 or TRBV12-4 with TRBJ2-5; 12 bases are shared with TRBD2. This CDR3 is built from 17 residues. V lost 2 bases to trimming and J lost 0 bases; unmatched junction nucleotides: 4. In nucleotides, the CDR3 is TGTGCCAGCAGTTTAACTCTAGCGGGGGGGAACCAAGAGACCCAGTACTTC. Its protein product is CASSLTLAGGNQETQYF.

V usage is TRBV6-5 and J usage is TRBJ2-2, with D perhaps matching TRBD2 (5 bases). CDR1 is MNHEY and CDR2 is SVGAGI in the germline V gene. The V end lost 2 bases, the J end lost 6 bases, and 7 bases lay between the germline ends. This CDR3 contains 13 residues. Here the CDR3 reads CASSYIGAGELFF. The CDR3, as DNA: TGTGCCAGCAGTTACATCGGGGCCGGGGAGCTGTTTTTT.

The sample holds a few counts of this clonotype. V gene TRBV7-9 combines with J gene TRBJ2-1, with 8 bases that match TRBD1. With 5 bases clipped from V and 2 bases from J, the junction kept 5 bases outside the gene matches. Germline V gene sequence: CDR1 SEHNR, CDR2 FQNEAQ (reference sequence). CDR3 length equals 15 residues. The CDR3 sequence: CASSPQGATYNEQFF. For the CDR3, the DNA is TGTGCCAGCAGCCCCCAGGGGGCGACCTACAATGAGCAGTTCTTC.

This clonotype was observed at least ten times. The chain carries TRBV11-2 and TRBJ2-4; D remains ambiguous. V lost 4 bases, J lost 13 bases, and 11 bases lay in between. CDR1 SGHAT and CDR2 FQNNGV come from the germline V gene. This CDR3 is built from 11 residues. DNA of the CDR3: TGTGCCAGCAGCTCCGGACCCTGGCAGTACTTC. This translates into CASSSGPWQYF.

Only a few counts were recorded for this clonotype. The CDR3 here is CASSVEPPRRGGHHTQYF. The CDR3 coding sequence is TGTGCCAGCAGCGTAGAACCCCCTCGGCGGGGGGGCCACCATACGCAGTATTTT. The rearrangement links TRBV9 to TRBJ2-3, with TRBD2 identical over 9 bases. This CDR3 contains 18 residues. Per the germline V gene, CDR1 is SGDLS and CDR2 is YYNGEE. Germline trimming cut 0 bases from V and 7 bases from J; bases unmatched to any gene: 15.

The sample holds a few counts of this clonotype. The gene calls are TRBV20-1 and TRBJ1-1; 9 bases match TRBD1. CDR1 and CDR2 from the germline V gene are DFQATT and SNEGSKA (reference sequence). This CDR3 is built from 14 residues. Trimming cost V 0 bases and J 11 bases; bases outside gene matches: 10. CDR3 amino acids: CSARDGTGRVLAFF. The CDR3 nucleotides read TGCAGTGCTAGAGATGGGACAGGGAGGGTTTTGGCTTTCTTT.

The chain employs TRBV29-1 and TRBJ1-1; TRBD1 agrees at 10 bases. With V trimmed by 4 bases and J by 2 bases, 7 bases remained unmatched. Germline-derived CDR1 and CDR2 are SQVTM and ANQGSEA. The CDR3 sequence is 15 residues long. CDR3 sequence reads: CSVVSTGGFNTEAFF. The CDR3 DNA reads as TGCAGCGTTGTCTCGACAGGGGGCTTCAACACTGAAGCTTTCTTT.

This clonotype was detected a few times. The chain uses TRBV6-2 or TRBV6-3 and TRBJ2-2; a possible D gene is TRBD1 (5 bases). The V end lost 10 bases, the J end lost 8 bases, and 11 bases lay between the germline ends. Germline assignment: CDR1 MNHEY and CDR2 SVGEGT. This CDR3 spans 11 amino acids. CDR3 in amino acids: CATNQGGELFF. CDR3 nucleotides: TGTGCCACCAATCAGGGTGGGGAGCTGTTTTTT.

The V gene is TRBV7-2, the J gene TRBJ2-3; D perhaps matches TRBD1 (6 bases). This CDR3 spans 14 amino acids. The V gene's germline CDR1 is SGHTA and CDR2 FQGNSA. V shed 7 bases and J shed 1 base, with 12 bases lying between them. In DNA form, the CDR3 reads TGTGCCAGCACCCAGGGGTTTCGCACAGATACGCAGTATTTT. The encoded protein is CASTQGFRTDTQYF.

This sequence joins TRBV4-3 and TRBJ2-7, with a weak D call TRBD2 (5 bases). V dropped 0 bases and J dropped 3 bases, with 12 bases sitting between them. CDR1 LGHNA and CDR2 YSLEER come from the germline V gene. The CDR3 has 15 residues. Here the CDR3 reads CASSQDQGLRYEQYF. The DNA of the CDR3 is TGCGCCAGCAGCCAAGATCAAGGACTTCGCTACGAGCAGTACTTC.

The table lists this clonotype with a few counts. The chain recombines TRBV19 with TRBJ1-1, with D perhaps TRBD1 (5 bases). Germline values: CDR1 LNHDA, CDR2 SQIVND (reference sequence). The CDR3 contains 11 residues. Trimming removed 6 bases from V and 8 bases from J, with 10 bases in between. CDR3 nucleotide sequence: TGTGCCAGTAGGAATCGGGACGAAGCTTTCTTT. Translating gives CASRNRDEAFF.

This clonotype has just a few counts. This chain connects TRBV27 to TRBJ2-3; D not resolved. The CDR3 spans 14 residues. V lost 6 bases and J 6 bases, leaving 16 bases between the germline ends. From germline, CDR1 is MNHEY and CDR2 SMNVEV (reference sequence). The CDR3 DNA is TGTGCCAGCAGACGCAACAGTCCCCGGGATACGCAGTATTTT. It yields the protein CASRRNSPRDTQYF.

The genes are TRBV18 and TRBJ1-1, with 8 nucleotides matching TRBD1. The CDR3 runs 16 residues. Trimming cost V 3 bases and J 1 base; bases outside gene matches: 7. Germline assignment: CDR1 KGHSH and CDR2 LQKENI. The CDR3 protein is CASSPVWGTGNTEAFF. In DNA form, the CDR3 reads TGTGCCAGCTCACCCGTATGGGGGACAGGGAACACTGAAGCTTTCTTT.

This clonotype showed up just a few times. This chain links TRBV7-9 with TRBJ1-4; TRBD1 aligns across 8 bases. V shed 3 bases and J 0 bases; nucleotides not matched to a gene: 0. CDR1 and CDR2 from the germline V gene are SEHNR and FQNEAQ (reference sequence). The CDR3 spans 15 residues. CDR3 loop: CASSLGQATNEKLFF. The CDR3 DNA sequence: TGTGCCAGCAGCTTGGGACAGGCAACTAATGAAAAACTGTTTTTT.

The chain has TRBV5-1 and TRBJ2-3; TRBD1 aligns across 7 bases. This CDR3 contains 14 residues. Trimming took 7 bases from V and 6 from J; bases not matched to a gene: 11. CDR1 is SGHRS and CDR2 is YFSETQ in the germline V gene. The CDR3 loop is CASRMGQSEDTQYF. The DNA of the CDR3 is TGCGCCAGCCGAATGGGACAGTCCGAGGATACGCAGTATTTT.

The table lists this clonotype with a few counts. The J gene is TRBJ1-1, the V gene TRBV12-3 or TRBV12-4, with D unresolved. This CDR3 has 16 residues. V shed 1 base and J shed 0 bases, with 12 bases lying between them. The CDR3 coding sequence is TGTGCCAGCAGTTTAGGGAGTCCGAGACTGAACACTGAAGCTTTCTTT. This gives the protein CASSLGSPRLNTEAFF.